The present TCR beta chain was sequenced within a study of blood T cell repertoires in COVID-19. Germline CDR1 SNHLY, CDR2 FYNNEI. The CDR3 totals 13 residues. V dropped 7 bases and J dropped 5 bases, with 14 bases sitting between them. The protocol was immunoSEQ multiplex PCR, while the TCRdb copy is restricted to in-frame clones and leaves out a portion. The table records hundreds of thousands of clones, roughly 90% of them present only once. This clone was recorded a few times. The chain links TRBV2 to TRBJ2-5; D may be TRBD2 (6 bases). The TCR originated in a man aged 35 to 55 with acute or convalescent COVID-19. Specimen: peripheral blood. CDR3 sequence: CASTPTRGETQYF. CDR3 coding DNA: TGTGCCAGCACCCCCACCCGGGGGGAGACCCAGTACTTC.